The 23 T cell receptor beta chains in this list originate from one sample, sequenced in a study of CD8 T cells in ankylosing spondylitis. MiXCR, applied by TCRdb to the 5' RACE reads, yields one record per CDR3 protein. The table lists 670,000 or so distinct CDR3 sequences, 15% to 20% of them singletons, with roughly a fifth in the top ten. For these receptors, no antigen is known. Study-wide results and caveats: It appeared that ankylosing spondylitis blood was characterized by a TCR beta motif of under ten highly homologous variants.

The material sequenced was blood, either unsorted or a sorted T cell fraction (not recorded which). The receptors here all came from a male donor with ankylosing spondylitis.

The genes are TRBV27 and TRBJ2-1; 8 bases map to TRBD2. The CDR3 contains 14 residues. J gave up 9 bases and V 6 bases, and 10 bases lay outside the gene matches. CDR1 MNHEY and CDR2 SMNVEV come from the germline V gene (reference sequence). This chain's CDR3 is CASSLGLGLSEQFF. The CDR3 DNA follows: TGTGCCAGCAGCCTGGGACTAGGGTTGAGTGAGCAGTTCTTC.

This clonotype showed up many times. The chain uses TRBV9 and TRBJ2-7, with D perhaps matching TRBD1 (6 bases). Trimming stripped 4 bases from V and 2 bases from J, with 13 bases between. CDR1 SGDLS and CDR2 YYNGEE come from the germline V gene. The CDR3 is 14 amino acids. This chain's CDR3 is CASSKQGSAYEQYF. In DNA form, the CDR3 reads TGTGCCAGCAGCAAACAGGGATCGGCCTACGAGCAGTACTTC. Complete variable domain (other parts from reference TRBV9 and TRBJ2-7): DSGVTQTPKHLITATGQRVTLRCSPRSGDLSVYWYQQSLDQGLQFLIQYYNGEERAKGNILERFSAQQFPDLHSELNLSSLELGDSALYFCASSKQGSAYEQYFGPGTRLTVT.

In its sample, this clonotype was seen many times. The chain employs TRBV29-1 and TRBJ2-5, with D possibly matching TRBD2 (5 bases). Per the germline V gene, CDR1 is SQVTM and CDR2 is ANQGSEA. The germline V and J ends were trimmed by 4 bases and 0 bases, with 6 bases remaining between them. There are 12 residues in the CDR3. Here the CDR3 reads CSVAGNQETQYF. CDR3 in DNA: TGCAGCGTTGCCGGGAACCAAGAGACCCAGTACTTC.

The gene calls are TRBV15 and TRBJ2-1; 13 bases map to TRBD2. The V gene end was trimmed by 3 bases and the J gene end by 4 bases; junction bases not matched to a gene: 3. The CDR3 consists of 16 residues. Germline V gene sequence: CDR1 LNHNV, CDR2 YYDKDF (reference sequence). The DNA of the CDR3 is TGTGCCACCAGCAGCAGACTAGCGGGGGGATACAATGAGCAGTTCTTC. Amino acids: CATSSRLAGGYNEQFF. Drawing the rest from reference TRBV15 and TRBJ2-1, the complete variable domain is DAMVIQNPRYQVTQFGKPVTLSCSQTLNHNVMYWYQQKSSQAPKLLFHYYDKDFNNEADTPDNFQSRRPNTSFCFLDIRSPGLGDTAMYLCATSSRLAGGYNEQFFGPGTRLTVL.

The CDR3 DNA sequence: TGCAGTGCTAGATTAGTCGCGACAGGTTCCTATTCACCCCTCCACTTT. Amino acids: CSARLVATGSYSPLHF. The V and J genes are TRBV20-1 and TRBJ1-6; weak D call: TRBD1 (6 bases). V gave up 2 bases and J gave up 8 bases, with 19 bases separating them. Germline loops: CDR1 DFQATT, CDR2 SNEGSKA (reference sequence). This CDR3 is 16 amino acids long.

The chain employs TRBV28 and TRBJ2-7; D is uncertain. V lost 6 bases, J lost 3 bases, and 15 bases lay in between. Germline CDR1 reads MDHEN; CDR2 reads SYDVKM. The CDR3 contains 14 residues. For the CDR3, the DNA is TGTGCCAGCAGGGGATTAGGGCTCCACTACGAGCAGTACTTC. It translates to CASRGLGLHYEQYF.

The chain employs TRBV20-1 and TRBJ2-1; TRBD2 matches 11 bases. With V trimmed by 3 bases and J by 5 bases, 6 bases remained unmatched. Germline V lookup: CDR1 DFQATT, CDR2 SNEGSKA (reference sequence). CDR3 length: 15 amino acids. The DNA of the CDR3 is TGCAGTGCTAGGCTAACGGGACTAGCGGACAATGAGCAGTTCTTC. Its protein product is CSARLTGLADNEQFF.

The rearrangement uses TRBV3-1 and TRBJ2-3; D is possibly TRBD2 (5 bases). CDR1 LGHDT and CDR2 YNNKEL come from the germline V gene (reference sequence). Trimming left V 0 bases short and J 2 bases short, with 9 bases between. The CDR3 length is 15 residues. The CDR3 DNA reads TGTGCCAGCAGCCAAGATACAGCGGCCACAGATACGCAGTATTTT. This codes for CASSQDTAATDTQYF.

In its sample, this clonotype was seen many times. The chain couples TRBV27 to TRBJ2-1; no reliable D call. This CDR3 has 13 residues. V dropped 2 bases and J dropped 4 bases, with 6 bases sitting between them. Germline assignment: CDR1 MNHEY and CDR2 SMNVEV (reference sequence). The CDR3 loop reads CASSLRVYNEQFF. As DNA, the CDR3 is TGTGCCAGCAGTTTAAGGGTTTACAATGAGCAGTTCTTC.

In its sample, this clonotype is medium-sized. The rearrangement uses TRBV20-1 and TRBJ2-3, with 8 positions matching TRBD2. The ends lost 4 bases at V and 8 bases at J; junction bases unmatched: 14. Germline CDR1 is DFQATT and CDR2 is SNEGSKA (reference sequence). The CDR3 contains 15 residues. CDR3 in DNA: TGCAGTGCTACTGGGACTAGTGGTTTGATATCTACGCAGTATTTT. The encoded protein is CSATGTSGLISTQYF.

This clonotype has just a few counts. V usage is TRBV5-1 and J usage is TRBJ2-2; 8 positions match TRBD2. This CDR3 has 15 amino acids. V lost 4 bases to trimming and J lost 0 bases; unmatched junction nucleotides: 2. Germline CDR1 reads SGHRS; CDR2 reads YFSETQ. The CDR3 spells CASSQLAANTGELFF. CDR3 coding DNA: TGCGCCAGCAGCCAACTAGCGGCGAACACCGGGGAGCTGTTTTTT.

This clonotype was observed a few times. The genes are TRBV4-2 and TRBJ1-2; 9 nucleotides match TRBD1. Germline assignment: CDR1 LGHNA and CDR2 YNFKEQ. V was clipped by 0 bases and J by 4 bases; unmatched bases: 6. This CDR3 comprises 16 residues. The CDR3 region is CASSQDRDRVVYGYTF. The CDR3, as DNA: TGTGCCAGCAGCCAAGACCGGGACAGGGTGGTCTATGGCTACACCTTC.

This clonotype was picked up many times. This chain joins TRBV4-3 and TRBJ1-4; D call uncertain. The germline V and J ends were trimmed by 0 bases and 7 bases, with 12 bases remaining between them. CDR3 length: 15 amino acids. CDR1 and CDR2 from the germline V gene are LGHNA and YSLEER. The CDR3 protein is CASSQDSGLREKLFF. CDR3 DNA: TGCGCCAGCAGCCAAGATTCTGGCTTGCGTGAAAAACTGTTTTTT.

The chain is built from TRBV10-3 and TRBJ2-2, with D uncertain. The CDR3 runs to 13 residues. From germline, CDR1 is ENHRY and CDR2 SYGVKD. The V end was cut by 4 bases, the J end by 6 bases, with 9 bases between. The CDR3 region has the DNA TGTGCCATCAGTGCCGAAATCGCCGGGGAGCTGTTTTTT. Translated: CAISAEIAGELFF.

The chain combines TRBV3-1 with TRBJ2-3; 12 bases are a match to TRBD2. The CDR3 spans 18 residues. The V segment lost 8 bases and the J segment 2 bases; nucleotides outside the gene matches: 14. Germline values: CDR1 LGHDT, CDR2 YNNKEL (reference sequence). The CDR3 reads CASWGATSGSYSTDTQYF. CDR3 in DNA: TGTGCCAGCTGGGGGGCGACTAGCGGGAGTTACTCCACAGATACGCAGTATTTT.

The chain has TRBV5-1 and TRBJ2-2; 9 nucleotides agree with TRBD2. The V gene end was trimmed by 1 base and the J gene end by 4 bases; junction bases not matched to a gene: 5. The CDR3 is made up of 16 amino acids. Germline V lookup: CDR1 SGHRS, CDR2 YFSETQ. CDR3 coding DNA: TGCGCCAGCAGCTTGACAGCGGGGGGCCCCACCGGGGAGCTGTTTTTT. It codes for CASSLTAGGPTGELFF.

V gene TRBV10-3 combines with J gene TRBJ1-5, with 8 bases lining up with TRBD1. This CDR3 contains 15 residues. Germline V gene data show CDR1 as ENHRY and CDR2 as SYGVKD. Trimming took 3 bases from V and 7 from J; bases not matched to a gene: 8. The CDR3 DNA reads TGTGCCATCAGTGACTCGACAGGGGCAGGGCAGCCCCAGCATTTT. This gives the protein CAISDSTGAGQPQHF.

The chain has TRBV18 and TRBJ2-1, with TRBD1 matching over 7 bases. The CDR3 is 15 residues long. Germline V gene data show CDR1 as KGHSH and CDR2 as LQKENI. With 6 bases clipped from V and 2 bases from J, the junction kept 7 bases outside the gene matches. The CDR3 coding sequence is TGTGCCAGCTCCACAGGGGACGGAACCTACAATGAGCAGTTCTTC. Protein product: CASSTGDGTYNEQFF.

J is TRBJ2-2 and V is TRBV12-3 or TRBV12-4, with TRBD1 as a possible D gene (6 bases). The V and J ends lost 4 bases and 4 bases respectively, with 16 bases between them. The CDR3 sequence is 16 residues long. The CDR3 is CASSYPWGQGTGELFF. The DNA of the CDR3 is TGTGCCAGCAGTTACCCTTGGGGGCAAGGCACCGGGGAGCTGTTTTTT.

This clonotype was counted a few times. The CDR3 sequence is CSVEGTGSYNEQFF. Written as DNA, the CDR3 is TGCAGCGTTGAAGGGACAGGATCCTACAATGAGCAGTTCTTC. The chain carries TRBV29-1 and TRBJ2-1, with 7 positions matching TRBD1. Germline V gene lookup returns CDR1 SQVTM and CDR2 ANQGSEA. Unmatched junction bases numbered 1, after V lost 1 base and J lost 1 base. There are 14 residues in the CDR3.

This clonotype has a handful of counts. The V gene is TRBV7-2, the J gene TRBJ1-1; D is uncertain. The CDR3 extends over 12 amino acids. Looked up from germline, CDR1 is SGHTA and CDR2 is FQGNSA. Trimming stripped 5 bases from V and 6 bases from J, with 10 bases between. The CDR3: CASSQTNPEAFF. In nucleotides, the CDR3 is TGTGCCAGCAGCCAGACAAACCCTGAAGCTTTCTTT. Supplemented by reference TRBV7-2 and TRBJ1-1, the full variable domain reads GAGVSQSPSNKVTEKGKDVELRCDPISGHTALYWYRQSLGQGLEFLIYFQGNSAPDKSGLPSDRFSAERTGGSVSTLTIQRTQQEDSAVYLCASSQTNPEAFFGQGTRLTVV.

A few counts support this clonotype. The gene calls are TRBV27 and TRBJ2-4, with a weak D call TRBD1 (6 bases). The CDR3 is 15 amino acids. V was clipped by 5 bases and J by 5 bases, with 16 bases between them. The germline V gene encodes CDR1 MNHEY and CDR2 SMNVEV (reference sequence). CDR3 loop: CASSQQGRLENIQYF. As DNA, the CDR3 is TGTGCCAGCAGTCAACAGGGCCGGCTAGAAAACATTCAGTACTTC.

The chain links TRBV20-1 to TRBJ2-4; D is ambiguous. Deletions cut 5 bases from V and 0 bases from J, with 11 bases between. CDR3 length equals 14 residues. Looked up from germline, CDR1 is DFQATT and CDR2 is SNEGSKA (reference sequence). The CDR3 DNA is TGCAGTGCTGGGGTGCAACTAGCCAAAAACATTCAGTACTTC. Residues: CSAGVQLAKNIQYF.